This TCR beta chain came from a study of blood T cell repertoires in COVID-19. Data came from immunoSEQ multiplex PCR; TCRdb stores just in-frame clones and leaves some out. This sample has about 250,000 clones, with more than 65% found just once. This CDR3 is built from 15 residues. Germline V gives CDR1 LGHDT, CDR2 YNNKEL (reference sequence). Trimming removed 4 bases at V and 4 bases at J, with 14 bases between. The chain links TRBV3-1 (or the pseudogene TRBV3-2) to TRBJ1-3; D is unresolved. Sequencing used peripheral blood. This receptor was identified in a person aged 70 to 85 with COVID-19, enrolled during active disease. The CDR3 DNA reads TGTGCCAGCAGCCGTCAGGCGGGGTCGGGAAACACCATATATTTT. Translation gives CASSRQAGSGNTIYF.